The 30 T cell receptor beta chains given below trace back to one sample, sequenced in a study of cytomegalovirus exposure and HLA in healthy donors. Primers included in the PCR were 60 Vbeta and 13 Jbeta primers. Some clones are missing from TCRdb's copy, which holds only in-frame ones; the method was immunoSEQ multiplex PCR. Seen here are approximately 190,000 clones, more than 70% observed once, and the top ten hold roughly 1.7%. The sequencing input was PBMCs. The receptors shown here come from a man aged 40-50 years in good health and CMV-seropositive.

In DNA form, the CDR3 reads TGTGCCAGCAGTTTATCAGCGGGAGTGGTCTCCTACGAGCAGTACTTC. Translated: CASSLSAGVVSYEQYF. V is TRBV27 and J is TRBJ2-7; 8 nucleotides agree with TRBD2. V dropped 0 bases and J dropped 0; count of bases not matched to a gene: 4. CDR3 size: 16 residues. Per the germline V gene, CDR1 is MNHEY and CDR2 is SMNVEV (reference sequence).

Only one count was recorded for this clone. The chain couples TRBV10-3 to TRBJ1-2; D is perhaps TRBD1 (6 bases). CDR1 is ENHRY and CDR2 is SYGVKD in the germline V gene. V was clipped by 5 bases and J by 6 bases, with 16 bases between them. The CDR3 has 14 residues. CDR3 DNA: TGTGCCATCAGTACCCGACAGGAAGGAGATGGCTACACCTTC. The encoded protein is CAISTRQEGDGYTF.

The chain is built from TRBV7-9 and TRBJ2-2; a weak D match, TRBD2 (5 bases). Germline V gives CDR1 SEHNR, CDR2 FQNEAQ (reference sequence). The CDR3 loop spans 16 amino acids. The V gene lost 5 bases and the J gene lost 0 bases, with 13 bases spanning the gap. The CDR3 coding sequence is TGTGCCAGCAGCACCCCGGGTAGCGCGAACACCGGGGAGCTGTTTTTT. Protein: CASSTPGSANTGELFF.

The CDR3 sequence: CASSFPSDILNTEAFF. In nucleotides, the CDR3 is TGTGCCAGCAGTTTTCCTTCGGACATCCTGAACACTGAAGCTTTCTTT. The V call is TRBV7-8, the J call TRBJ1-1; perhaps TRBD1 as D (5 bases). From germline, CDR1 is SGHVS and CDR2 FQNEAQ. V lost 6 bases, J lost 0 bases, and 17 bases lay in between. This CDR3 has 16 amino acids.

About this clone: At one end, the junction sequence differs from germline, possibly due to a read error. The chain joins TRBV6-1 to TRBJ1-2; D unclear. CDR1 is MNHNS, CDR2 SASEGT, per germline. The CDR3 has 12 residues. CDR3 DNA sequence: TGTGCCGGCAGTGATCCGGGTTATGGCTACACCTTC. Protein product: CAGSDPGYGYTF.

J is TRBJ2-1 and V is TRBV28, with D uncertain. Germline CDR1 reads MDHEN; CDR2 reads SYDVKM. V was clipped by 2 bases and J by 9 bases, with 5 bases between them. This CDR3 has 11 residues. The CDR3 nucleotides are TGTGCCAGCAGTTTAGGGCGTGAGCAGTTCTTC. Protein sequence: CASSLGREQFF. Variable domain in full (rest from reference TRBV28 and TRBJ2-1): DVKVTQSSRYLVKRTGEKVFLECVQDMDHENMFWYRQDPGLGLRLIYFSYDVKMKEKGDIPEGYSVSREKKERFSLILESASTNQTSMYLCASSLGREQFFGPGTRLTVL.

The genes are TRBV28 and TRBJ2-7, with TRBD2 matching over 9 bases. This CDR3 has 13 amino acids. V lost 7 bases, J lost 6 bases, and 7 bases stayed unmatched. Per germline, CDR1 MDHEN and CDR2 SYDVKM. The CDR3 bases are TGTGCCAGCACCGGCGGGAGGGTCGGCGAGCAGTACTTC. Protein: CASTGGRVGEQYF.

V usage is TRBV5-1 and J usage is TRBJ2-7; weak D call: TRBD1 (6 bases). The CDR3 runs 14 residues. Germline V gives CDR1 SGHRS, CDR2 YFSETQ. Trimming stripped 0 bases from V and 3 bases from J, with 10 bases between. CDR3 sequence (DNA): TGCGCCAGCAGCTTGGCAGGGGACAACTACGAGCAGTACTTC. Protein product: CASSLAGDNYEQYF.

The rearrangement uses TRBV28 and TRBJ1-2, with D possibly TRBD1 on 6 matching bases. Germline values: CDR1 MDHEN, CDR2 SYDVKM. With 7 bases removed from V and 8 bases from J, the gap between germline ends came to 14 bases. The CDR3 length is 12 residues. Here the CDR3 DNA reads TGTGCCAGCATGAGAAGGGGGTTAGGCTACACCTTC. It is translated as CASMRRGLGYTF.

The V gene is TRBV5-1, the J gene TRBJ1-1, with D uncertain. Trimming took off 3 bases at V and 3 bases at J, with 12 bases between the two ends. The CDR3 has 14 amino acids. Germline assignment: CDR1 SGHRS and CDR2 YFSETQ. As DNA, the CDR3 is TGCGCCAGCAGCTCGACCGGCGGTGACACTGAAGCTTTCTTT. Amino acid sequence: CASSSTGGDTEAFF. Supplemented by reference TRBV5-1 and TRBJ1-1, the full variable domain reads KAGVTQTPRYLIKTRGQQVTLSCSPISGHRSVSWYQQTPGQGLQFLFEYFSETQRNKGNFPGRFSGRQFSNSRSEMNVSTLELGDSALYLCASSSTGGDTEAFFGQGTRLTVV.

This chain links TRBV15 with TRBJ2-7; a weak D match, TRBD2 (6 bases). This CDR3 has 16 residues. V lost 1 base, J lost 0 bases, and 13 bases lay in between. CDR1 and CDR2 (germline): LNHNV, YYDKDF (reference sequence). The CDR3 nucleotides read TGTGCCACCAGCAGAGTAGGAGGCGGGGTCTCCTACGAGCAGTACTTC. Translation gives CATSRVGGGVSYEQYF.

The chain is built from TRBV11-2 and TRBJ2-7; D uncertain. The V end lost 1 base, the J end lost 3 bases, and 13 bases lay between the germline ends. This CDR3 is 15 amino acids long. CDR1 is SGHAT, CDR2 FQNNGV, per germline. CDR3 bases: TGTGCCAGCAGCTTAGTTCGTGGAGCCTACTACGAGCAGTACTTC. Protein sequence: CASSLVRGAYYEQYF.

The rearrangement links TRBV5-8 to TRBJ2-5, with TRBD2 matching over 12 bases. From germline, CDR1 is SGHTS and CDR2 YDEGEE. V dropped 6 bases and J dropped 11; count of bases not matched to a gene: 11. This CDR3 has 14 residues. CDR3 region: CASTRLAGVGEQYF. CDR3 sequence (DNA): TGTGCCAGCACCCGACTAGCGGGAGTGGGGGAGCAGTACTTC.

The CDR3 sequence is CASSPRGPGQGGDNEQFF. The DNA for the CDR3 is TGTGCCAGCTCACCCCGGGGCCCGGGACAGGGAGGGGATAATGAGCAGTTCTTC. This chain connects TRBV18 to TRBJ2-1; 9 nucleotides agree with TRBD1. CDR1 and CDR2 from the germline V gene are KGHSH and LQKENI. Trimming cost V 3 bases and J 7 bases; bases outside gene matches: 16. There are 18 residues in the CDR3.

V and J are TRBV18 and TRBJ2-1; no definite D call. The CDR3 totals 11 residues. Per germline, CDR1 KGHSH and CDR2 LQKENI. V was shortened by 2 bases and J by 9 bases, with 5 bases between the two germline ends. The CDR3 spells CASSPESEQFF. The CDR3 coding sequence is TGTGCCAGCTCACCAGAGAGTGAGCAGTTCTTC.

A single count supports this clone. The chain joins TRBV15 to TRBJ2-3, with 9 bases fitting TRBD2. There are 16 residues in the CDR3. V gave up 1 base and J gave up 1 base; unmatched junction bases: 3. CDR1 and CDR2 (germline): LNHNV, YYDKDF (reference sequence). CDR3 region: CATSRGASGGTDTQYF. In DNA, the CDR3 is TGTGCCACCAGCAGAGGGGCTAGCGGGGGCACAGATACGCAGTATTTT.

The gene calls are TRBV9 and TRBJ2-2; 8 bases are a match to TRBD2. This CDR3 has 15 amino acids. V shed 7 bases, J shed 2 bases, and the junction held 7 bases outside the gene matches. CDR1 is SGDLS and CDR2 is YYNGEE in the germline V gene. The CDR3 DNA follows: TGTGCCAGCCACCCGGGAGGGGCCAACACCGGGGAGCTGTTTTTT. As protein: CASHPGGANTGELFF.

The V and J genes are TRBV6-1 and TRBJ1-1, with D hard to call. CDR3 length equals 15 residues. Germline V CDR1 and CDR2: MNHNS, SASEGT. The V gene lost 6 bases and the J gene lost 1 base, with 15 bases spanning the gap. The CDR3 sequence: CASRIDNAWNTEAFF. Here the CDR3 DNA reads TGTGCCAGCAGGATCGACAATGCCTGGAACACTGAAGCTTTCTTT.

V gene TRBV10-1 combines with J gene TRBJ2-3; 10 bases agree with TRBD2. The CDR3 totals 16 residues. V shed 3 bases and J 3 bases; nucleotides not matched to a gene: 6. Germline CDR1 is WNHNN and CDR2 is SYGVQD (reference sequence). CDR3 amino acids: CASSEPAGGSTDTQYF. The DNA of the CDR3 is TGCGCCAGCAGTGAACCAGCGGGAGGGTCAACAGATACGCAGTATTTT.

The chain employs TRBV20-1 and TRBJ1-1; 7 bases fit TRBD1. J lost 6 bases, V lost 3 bases, and 1 base had no gene match. The germline V gene has CDR1 DFQATT and CDR2 SNEGSKA (reference sequence). The CDR3 length is 11 residues. CDR3 nucleotides: TGCAGTGCTAGGACAGGGTCTGAAGCTTTCTTT. Translation gives CSARTGSEAFF.

In its sample, this clone was seen a few times. The chain employs TRBV7-9 and TRBJ2-6, with 12 nucleotides matching TRBD2. Germline lookup yields CDR1 SEHNR and CDR2 FQNEAQ (reference sequence). Losses at the gene ends were 3 bases for V and 12 bases for J; bases not matched to a gene: 6. The length of the CDR3 is 15 residues. The CDR3 DNA reads as TGTGCCAGCAGCTTTACTAGCGGGGGGCCCACCGTCCTGACTTTC. The encoded protein is CASSFTSGGPTVLTF.

This clone was detected once. The genes are TRBV6-5 and TRBJ2-7; D gene uncertain. Germline CDR1 MNHEY, CDR2 SVGAGI. This CDR3 contains 15 residues. V dropped 5 bases and J dropped 0 bases, with 14 bases sitting between them. The CDR3 DNA is TGTGCCAGCAGTACGACACAATCCGCCTCCTACGAGCAGTACTTC. Amino acid sequence: CASSTTQSASYEQYF.

About this clone itself: The identical CDR3 is also encoded by other nucleotide sequences in the sample. The chain links TRBV9 to TRBJ1-2; no definite D call. In germline, CDR1 is SGDLS, CDR2 YYNGEE. This CDR3 has 11 amino acids. The V end was cut by 3 bases, the J end by 3 bases, with 3 bases between. CDR3 in DNA: TGTGCCAGCAGCGCCGACTATGGCTACACCTTC. Its translation: CASSADYGYTF.

CDR3 sequence reads: CASRDSPGLGKQYF. CDR3 nucleotide sequence: TGTGCCAGCAGGGATTCACCGGGACTAGGGAAGCAGTACTTC. The gene calls are TRBV6-1 and TRBJ2-7; TRBD2 aligns across 8 bases. This CDR3 contains 14 residues. CDR1 MNHNS and CDR2 SASEGT come from the germline V gene. Trimming took 6 bases from V and 8 from J; bases not matched to a gene: 12.

The genes are TRBV28 and TRBJ2-3; 12 nucleotides agree with TRBD1. The CDR3 has 17 residues. Germline CDR1 is MDHEN and CDR2 is SYDVKM. J gave up 4 bases and V 1 base, and 6 bases lay outside the gene matches. The CDR3 DNA is TGTGCCAGCAGTTTATTATGGGGACAGGGGGCGGCAGATACGCAGTATTTT. It translates to CASSLLWGQGAADTQYF.

The CDR3 DNA sequence: TGTGCCAGCAGTTTATTAGGGGTCCCTGAAGCTTTCTTT. Amino acid sequence: CASSLLGVPEAFF. The chain recombines TRBV28 with TRBJ1-1; D is possibly TRBD1 (5 bases). Deletions cut 1 base from V and 6 bases from J, with 9 bases between. The germline V gene has CDR1 MDHEN and CDR2 SYDVKM. This CDR3 is built from 13 residues.

This sequence joins TRBV15 and TRBJ1-6; D might be TRBD1 (5 bases). V lost 1 base and J 10 bases, leaving 11 bases between the germline ends. CDR3 size: 14 residues. The germline V gene has CDR1 LNHNV and CDR2 YYDKDF (reference sequence). The CDR3 DNA is TGTGCCACCAGCAGAGTTACAGGCTCCTCACCCCTCCACTTT. Encoded protein: CATSRVTGSSPLHF.

The chain has TRBV10-3 and TRBJ2-5, with TRBD2 matching over 11 bases. The germline CDR1 and CDR2 sequences are ENHRY and SYGVKD. There are 14 residues in the CDR3. V lost 10 bases to trimming and J lost 0 bases; unmatched junction nucleotides: 4. CDR3 loop: CATSTSGNQETQYF. The CDR3 DNA is TGTGCCACTTCGACTAGCGGGAACCAAGAGACCCAGTACTTC.

The chain uses TRBV28 and TRBJ1-2; 8 nucleotides align to TRBD1. The CDR3 extends over 14 amino acids. V shed 7 bases and J 9 bases; nucleotides not matched to a gene: 13. Germline V gene data show CDR1 as MDHEN and CDR2 as SYDVKM. This CDR3 reads CASTDGQGGISYTF. The CDR3 bases are TGTGCCAGCACAGACGGACAGGGAGGAATCAGCTACACCTTC.

As DNA, the CDR3 is TGTGCCAGTAGTAGGGCTAGCGGGACCCTCTCCGAGCAGTACTTC. This gives the protein CASSRASGTLSEQYF. The V call is TRBV19, the J call TRBJ2-7; 9 bases map to TRBD2. Germline trimming cut 4 bases from V and 6 bases from J; bases unmatched to any gene: 10. The CDR3 spans 15 residues. Germline V gives CDR1 LNHDA, CDR2 SQIVND (reference sequence).